The 2 T cell receptor beta chains listed next were all sequenced from one sample in a study of OX40 agonist ivuxolimab in advanced cancers. The data were produced by immunoSEQ multiplex PCR, yet TCRdb's version contains in-frame clones alone and is incomplete. The sample yields over 30,000 clones, about 82% seen once. The source was CD4+ or CD8+ T cells sorted from blood, collected in a trial of the OX40 agonist ivuxolimab. These receptor sequences come from an adult with an advanced solid tumor such as melanoma, head and neck, liver or kidney cancer.

This clone counts as medium-sized (0.01 to 0.1%). CDR3 sequence (DNA): TGTGCCAGCAGCTTAGCCGGGACAGGGTTCACTGAAGCTTTCTTT. Amino acids: CASSLAGTGFTEAFF. V is TRBV7-6 and J is TRBJ1-1; 9 bases agree with TRBD1. J gave up 4 bases and V 0 bases, and 3 bases lay outside the gene matches. CDR1 and CDR2 from the germline V gene are SGHVS and FNYEAQ. The CDR3 loop spans 15 amino acids.

The CDR3 region has the DNA TGTGCCAGCAGCTTGGATGTGAACACTGAAGCTTTCTTT. Residues: CASSLDVNTEAFF. V and J are TRBV5-6 and TRBJ1-1; no reliable D call. Germline lookup yields CDR1 SGHDT and CDR2 YYEEEE. The CDR3 totals 13 residues. Trimming took off 0 bases at V and 0 bases at J, with 3 bases between the two ends.